This TCR beta chain was sequenced in a study of blood T cell repertoires in COVID-19. Recovery among Cohort 3 donors was established by two negative PCRs, clearance, or symptom resolution. Per the study methods: Amplification from reference gene primers served as the basis for estimated nucleated cell counts. Sequencing used immunoSEQ multiplex PCR; TCRdb keeps in-frame clones, though not all of them. Clone size and the V and J calls come from that table; the DNA yielded D and trimming. The table lists about 300,000 clones, 86% of them singletons. Per the germline V gene, CDR1 is SNHLY and CDR2 is FYNNEI. Losses at the gene ends were 4 bases for V and 5 bases for J; bases not matched to a gene: 11. This CDR3 has 17 amino acids.

The rearrangement uses TRBV2 and TRBJ1-1, with 12 nucleotides matching TRBD1. The sequenced material came from PBMCs or T cells enriched from blood (not recorded which). The receptor was isolated from a woman younger than 30 who had recovered from COVID-19. The DNA of the CDR3 is TGTGCCAGCAGTGCTTCGGGGACAGGGGGCACGGGGACTGAAGCTTTCTTT. Residues: CASSASGTGGTGTEAFF.